Listed below are T cell receptor beta chains from one sample, sequenced in a study of cytomegalovirus exposure and HLA in healthy donors. Libraries were prepared by immunoSEQ multiplex PCR; TCRdb keeps only in-frame clonotypes and omits some of them. The sample records 170,000 or so clones, around four fifths being singletons. The sequenced sample was PBMCs. The receptors come from a woman between 55 and 75 years old in good health and CMV-seropositive. CDR3s include the opening cysteine and the closing phenylalanine or tryptophan. The D gene is left open where the match is weak. Clone sizes are given selectively: once, few, many, or a class where the clone is expanded.

15 TRBJ1-5 TRBD1 . TRBV15 CATSGHNRGSQPQHF TGTGCCACCAGCGGACATAACAGGGGGAGTCAGCCCCAGCATTTT
19 TRBJ2-6 . . TRBV9 CASSVRRQTSYSGANVLTF TGTGCCAGCAGCGTAAGGCGACAGACATCTTACTCTGGGGCCAACGTCCTGACTTTC
19 TRBJ2-6 TRBD2 once TRBV5-1 CASSPVAGGPSSGANGLTF TGCGCCAGCAGCCCCGTAGCGGGAGGGCCCAGCTCTGGGGCCAACGGCCTGACTTTC
18 TRBJ2-6 TRBD1 . TRBV7-2 CASSPRDRGFGGANVLTF TGTGCCAGCAGCCCCCGGGACAGGGGGTTTGGTGGGGCCAACGTCCTGACTTTC
14 TRBJ1-6 TRBD1 . TRBV6-5 CASSGQERGSPLHF TGTGCCAGCAGCGGACAGGAGAGAGGTTCACCCCTCCACTTT
14 TRBJ2-7 . . TRBV9 CASSVGAVSYEQYF TGTGCCAGCAGCGTAGGGGCAGTATCTTACGAGCAGTACTTC
14 TRBJ1-3 . . TRBV5-4 CASSLGGFGNTIYF TGTGCCAGCAGCTTGGGAGGGTTTGGAAACACCATATATTTT
17 TRBJ2-7 . . TRBV7-9 CASSLGLYRKPSYEQYF TGTGCCAGCAGCTTAGGGCTTTACAGAAAACCGTCCTACGAGCAGTACTTC
14 TRBJ2-7 TRBD1 . TRBV6-1 CASSTSGTAPGQYF TGTGCCAGCAGTACCTCCGGGACAGCCCCCGGGCAGTACTTC
14 TRBJ1-3 TRBD1 . TRBV2 CASSLTGAGNTIYF TGTGCCAGCTCCTTGACAGGGGCCGGAAACACCATATATTTT
13 TRBJ1-2 TRBD1 . TRBV6-1 CASSWDRVYGYTF TGTGCCAGCAGTTGGGACAGGGTCTATGGCTACACCTTC
13 TRBJ1-1 TRBD1 . TRBV2 CASSRGLSTEAFF TGTGCCAGCAGTAGGGGGCTTAGCACTGAAGCTTTCTTT
15 TRBJ2-7 TRBD2 . TRBV5-1 CASSLGTSGPYEQYF TGCGCCAGCAGCTTAGGGACTAGCGGACCCTACGAGCAGTACTTC
17 TRBJ2-5 TRBD2 . TRBV9 CASSVELLAGGPQTQYF TGTGCCAGCAGCGTAGAGTTGCTAGCGGGGGGTCCGCAGACCCAGTACTTC
15 TRBJ1-5 . . TRBV7-9 CASSLAGANNQPQHF TGTGCCAGCAGCTTAGCAGGGGCTAACAATCAGCCCCAGCATTTT
14 TRBJ1-2 TRBD1 . TRBV28 CASSPGGGQRGYTF TGTGCCAGCAGTCCCGGGGGGGGACAGAGGGGCTACACCTTC
15 TRBJ1-2 . once TRBV14 CASSDSDRPNYGYTF TGTGCCAGCAGCGACAGCGACAGGCCTAACTATGGCTACACCTTC